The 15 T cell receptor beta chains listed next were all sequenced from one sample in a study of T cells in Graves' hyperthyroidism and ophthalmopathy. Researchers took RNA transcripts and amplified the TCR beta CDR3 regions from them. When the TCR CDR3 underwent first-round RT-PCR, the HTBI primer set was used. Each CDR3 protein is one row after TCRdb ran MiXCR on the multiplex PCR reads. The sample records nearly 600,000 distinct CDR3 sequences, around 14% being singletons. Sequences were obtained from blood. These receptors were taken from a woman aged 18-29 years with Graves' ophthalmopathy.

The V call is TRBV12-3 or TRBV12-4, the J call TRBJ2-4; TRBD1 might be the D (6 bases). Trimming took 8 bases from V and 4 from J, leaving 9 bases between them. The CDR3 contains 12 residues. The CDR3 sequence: CASSRGKNIQYF. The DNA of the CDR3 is TGTGCCAGCTCCAGGGGAAAAAACATTCAGTACTTC.

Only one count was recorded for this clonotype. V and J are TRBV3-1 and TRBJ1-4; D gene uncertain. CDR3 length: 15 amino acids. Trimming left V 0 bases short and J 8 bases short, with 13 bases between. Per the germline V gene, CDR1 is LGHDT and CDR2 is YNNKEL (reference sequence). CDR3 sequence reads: CASSQESQEREKLFF. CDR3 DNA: TGTGCCAGCAGCCAAGAAAGTCAGGAGCGAGAAAAACTGTTTTTT.

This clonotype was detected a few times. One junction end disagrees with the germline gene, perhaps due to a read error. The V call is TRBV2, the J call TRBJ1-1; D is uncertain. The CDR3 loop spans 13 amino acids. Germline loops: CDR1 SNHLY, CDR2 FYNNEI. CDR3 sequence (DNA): TGTGCCGGCAGTGATTGGTGGTGGACTGAAGCTTTCTTT. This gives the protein CAGSDWWWTEAFF. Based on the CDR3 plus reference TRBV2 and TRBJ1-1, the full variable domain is EPEVTQTPSHQVTQMGQEVILRCVPISNHLYFYWYRQILGQKVEFLVSFYNNEISEKSEIFDDQFSVERPDGSNFTLKIRSTKLEDSAMYFCAGSDWWWTEAFFGQGTRLTVV.

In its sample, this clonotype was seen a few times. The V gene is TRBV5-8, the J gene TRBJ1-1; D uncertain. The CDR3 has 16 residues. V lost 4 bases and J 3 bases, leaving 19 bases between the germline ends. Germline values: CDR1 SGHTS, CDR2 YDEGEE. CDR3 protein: CASSRLGSRRDTEAFF. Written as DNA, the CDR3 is TGTGCCAGCAGCCGATTAGGGTCAAGGAGGGACACTGAAGCTTTCTTT.

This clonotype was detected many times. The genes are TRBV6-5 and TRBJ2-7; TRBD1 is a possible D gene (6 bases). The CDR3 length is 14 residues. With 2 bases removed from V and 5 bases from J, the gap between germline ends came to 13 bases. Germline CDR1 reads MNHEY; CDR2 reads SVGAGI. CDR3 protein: CASSYGPGDNEQYF. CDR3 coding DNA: TGTGCCAGCAGTTACGGGCCAGGGGACAACGAGCAGTACTTC.

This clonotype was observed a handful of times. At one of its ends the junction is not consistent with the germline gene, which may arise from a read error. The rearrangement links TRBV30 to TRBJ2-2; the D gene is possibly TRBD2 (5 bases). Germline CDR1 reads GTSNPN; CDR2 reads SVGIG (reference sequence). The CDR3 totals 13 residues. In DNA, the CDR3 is TGTGCCTCCGACTTCGGTAACACCGGGGAGCTGCTTTTT. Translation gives CASDFGNTGELLF.

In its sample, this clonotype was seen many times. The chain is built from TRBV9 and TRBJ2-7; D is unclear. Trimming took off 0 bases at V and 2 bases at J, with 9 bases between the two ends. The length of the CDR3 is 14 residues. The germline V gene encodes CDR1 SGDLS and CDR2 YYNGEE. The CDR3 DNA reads TGTGCCAGCAGCGTAGGGGCACCCACCTACGAGCAGTACTTC. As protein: CASSVGAPTYEQYF.

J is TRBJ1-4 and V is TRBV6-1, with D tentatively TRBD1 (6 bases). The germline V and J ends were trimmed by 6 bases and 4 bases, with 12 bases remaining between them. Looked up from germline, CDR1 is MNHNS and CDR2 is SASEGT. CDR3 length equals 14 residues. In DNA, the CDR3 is TGTGCCAGCAGCTCGACAGGACATAATGAAAAACTGTTTTTT. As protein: CASSSTGHNEKLFF.

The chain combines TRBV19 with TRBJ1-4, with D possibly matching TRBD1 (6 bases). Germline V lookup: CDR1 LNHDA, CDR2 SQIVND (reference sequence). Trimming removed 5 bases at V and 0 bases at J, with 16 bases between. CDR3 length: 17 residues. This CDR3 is CASSPQDSAATNEKLFF. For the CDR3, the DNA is TGTGCCAGTAGTCCCCAGGACAGCGCTGCAACTAATGAAAAACTGTTTTTT.

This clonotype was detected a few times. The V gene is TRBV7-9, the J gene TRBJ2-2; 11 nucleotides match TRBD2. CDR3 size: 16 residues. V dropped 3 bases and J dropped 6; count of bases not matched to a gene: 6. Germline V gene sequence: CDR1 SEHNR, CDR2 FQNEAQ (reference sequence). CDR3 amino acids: CASSFPGLAVPGELFF. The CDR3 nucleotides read TGTGCCAGCAGCTTCCCGGGACTAGCGGTTCCCGGGGAGCTGTTTTTT.

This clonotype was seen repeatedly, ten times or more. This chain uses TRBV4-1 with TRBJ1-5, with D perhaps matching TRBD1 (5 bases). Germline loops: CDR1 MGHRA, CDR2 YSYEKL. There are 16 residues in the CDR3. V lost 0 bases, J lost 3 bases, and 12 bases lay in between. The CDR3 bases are TGCGCCAGCAGCCAAGATGGGGGGAATGTCAATCAGCCCCAGCATTTT. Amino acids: CASSQDGGNVNQPQHF.

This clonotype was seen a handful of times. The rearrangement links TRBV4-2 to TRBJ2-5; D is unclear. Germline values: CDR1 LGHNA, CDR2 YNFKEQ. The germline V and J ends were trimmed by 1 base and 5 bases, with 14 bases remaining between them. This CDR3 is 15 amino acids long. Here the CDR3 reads CASSQGVGLEETQYF. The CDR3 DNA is TGTGCCAGCAGCCAAGGGGTGGGATTGGAGGAGACCCAGTACTTC.

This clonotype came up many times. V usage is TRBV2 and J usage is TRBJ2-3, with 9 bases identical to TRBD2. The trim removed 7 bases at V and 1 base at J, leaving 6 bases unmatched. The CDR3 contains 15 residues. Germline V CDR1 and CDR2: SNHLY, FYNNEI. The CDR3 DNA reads TGTGCCAGCATAGGTCGACTAGCGGGCACAGATACGCAGTATTTT. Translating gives CASIGRLAGTDTQYF.

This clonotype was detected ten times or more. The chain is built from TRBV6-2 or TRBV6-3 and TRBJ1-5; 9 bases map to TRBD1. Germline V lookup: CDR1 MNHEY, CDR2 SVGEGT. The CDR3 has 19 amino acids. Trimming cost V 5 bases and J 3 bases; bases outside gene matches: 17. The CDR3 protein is CASSDGQGSVYMANQPQHF. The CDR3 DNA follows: TGTGCCAGCAGTGACGGACAGGGGAGTGTGTATATGGCCAATCAGCCCCAGCATTTT.

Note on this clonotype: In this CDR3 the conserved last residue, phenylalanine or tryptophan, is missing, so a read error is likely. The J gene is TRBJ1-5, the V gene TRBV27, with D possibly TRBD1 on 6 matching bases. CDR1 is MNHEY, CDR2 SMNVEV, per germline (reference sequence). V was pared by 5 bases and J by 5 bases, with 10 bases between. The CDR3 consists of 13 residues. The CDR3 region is CASSQQGDQPQHS. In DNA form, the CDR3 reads TGTGCCAGCAGTCAACAGGGAGATCAGCCCCAGCATTCT.